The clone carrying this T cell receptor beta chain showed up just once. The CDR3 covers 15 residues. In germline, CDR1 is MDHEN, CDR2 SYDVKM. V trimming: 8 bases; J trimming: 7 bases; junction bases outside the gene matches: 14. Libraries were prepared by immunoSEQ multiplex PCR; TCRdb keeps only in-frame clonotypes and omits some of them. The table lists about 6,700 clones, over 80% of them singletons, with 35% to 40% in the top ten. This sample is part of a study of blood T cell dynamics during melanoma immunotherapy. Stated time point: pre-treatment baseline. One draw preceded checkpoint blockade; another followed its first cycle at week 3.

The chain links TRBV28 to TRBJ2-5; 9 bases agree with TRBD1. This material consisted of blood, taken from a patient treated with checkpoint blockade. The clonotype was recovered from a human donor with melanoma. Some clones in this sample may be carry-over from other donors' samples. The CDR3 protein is CASHRGQNFLGTQYF. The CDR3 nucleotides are TGTGCCAGCCACAGGGGGCAGAACTTTTTGGGGACCCAGTACTTC. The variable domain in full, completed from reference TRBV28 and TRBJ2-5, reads DVKVTQSSRYLVKRTGEKVFLECVQDMDHENMFWYRQDPGLGLRLIYFSYDVKMKEKGDIPEGYSVSREKKERFSLILESASTNQTSMYLCASHRGQNFLGTQYFGPGTRLLVL.